A selection of T cell receptor beta chains follows, all from one sample in a study of blood T cell repertoires in COVID-19. Clones were sequenced by immunoSEQ multiplex PCR, and TCRdb holds only the in-frame ones, with some missing. The sample has about 240,000 clones, 86% seen once. The sequenced sample consisted of peripheral blood. The receptors were sampled from a man between 60 and 75 years old with acute or convalescent COVID-19. The CDR3 runs from the conserved cysteine through the conserved F or W. Each record gives: V gene, clone size, D gene, J gene, CDR3 protein, CDR3 DNA. The D gene is left open where the match is weak. Size values are once, few and many counts, or a class for expanded clones, and some rows have none.

>TRBV7-9|.|TRBD2|TRBJ2-7
CASSLGGGGYEQYF
TGTGCCAGCAGCTTAGGCGGGGGGGGCTACGAGCAGTACTTC
>TRBV6-2/TRBV6-3|.|TRBD1|TRBJ2-7
CASSFPTGGYEQYF
TGTGCCAGCAGTTTCCCGACAGGGGGCTACGAGCAGTACTTC
>TRBV7-6|.|.|TRBJ1-6
CASSLAITQQYGSPLHF
TGTGCCAGCAGCTTAGCCATCACGCAACAGTATGGCTCACCCCTCCACTTT
>TRBV4-3|.|TRBD1|TRBJ1-3
CASSPQDRGNTIYF
TGCGCCAGCAGCCCCCAGGACAGGGGAAACACCATATATTTT
>TRBV4-2|.|.|TRBJ2-5
CASSQEIARQETQYF
TGTGCCAGCAGCCAAGAAATTGCTAGACAAGAGACCCAGTACTTC
>TRBV19|.|.|TRBJ1-5
CASSPREGWGGIQPQHF
TGTGCCAGTAGTCCCCGTGAAGGTTGGGGAGGAATTCAGCCCCAGCATTTT
>TRBV7-7|.|TRBD1|TRBJ2-2
CASSLGTGNTGELFF
TGTGCTAGCAGCCTTGGGACAGGGAACACCGGGGAGCTGTTTTTT
>TRBV19|.|TRBD1|TRBJ1-1
CASSTQGIGTEAFF
TGTGCCAGTAGTACACAGGGGATCGGCACTGAAGCTTTCTTT
>TRBV11-2|.|.|TRBJ1-1
CASSIDDRLGGAFF
TGTGCCAGCAGCATAGACGACCGCCTGGGGGGAGCTTTCTTT
>TRBV7-8|.|.|TRBJ2-2
CASGPGLLSNTGELFF
TGTGCCAGCGGCCCGGGACTCCTATCGAACACCGGGGAGCTGTTTTTT
>TRBV7-8|.|.|TRBJ2-1
CASSPLVIGNEQFF
TGTGCCAGCAGCCCCCTAGTAATCGGCAATGAGCAGTTCTTC
>TRBV7-3|.|TRBD2|TRBJ2-1
CASSSPSGGGHNEQFF
TGTGCCAGCAGCTCCCCCAGCGGGGGGGGCCACAATGAGCAGTTCTTC
>TRBV28|.|.|TRBJ1-6
CATVGPALHF
TGTGCCACCGTGGGGCCTGCCCTCCACTTT
>TRBV19|.|.|TRBJ1-1
CASSIDNTMNTEAFF
TGTGCCAGTAGTATTGACAACACCATGAACACTGAAGCTTTCTTT
>TRBV7-6|.|TRBD1|TRBJ1-5
CASSLGTGSNQPQHF
TGTGCCAGCAGCTTAGGGACAGGGTCCAATCAGCCCCAGCATTTT
>TRBV5-1|.|.|TRBJ2-3
CASSLDEPSTDTQYF
TGCGCCAGCAGCTTGGACGAGCCCAGCACAGATACGCAGTATTTT
>TRBV5-1|once|TRBD1|TRBJ1-4
CASSGSAGQGAEKLFF
TGCGCCAGCAGCGGGTCTGCTGGACAGGGGGCAGAAAAACTGTTTTTT
>TRBV30|.|.|TRBJ2-7
CAWRRRGNYEQYF
TGTGCCTGGAGGCGAAGGGGGAACTACGAGCAGTACTTC
>TRBV10-2|.|TRBD2|TRBJ2-7
CASSDMGLDYSYEQYF
TGCGCCAGCAGTGACATGGGACTAGACTACTCCTACGAGCAGTACTTC
>TRBV4-1|.|TRBD1|TRBJ2-5
CASSQRSTGAGGETQYF
TGCGCCAGCAGCCAACGATCGACAGGGGCCGGGGGAGAGACCCAGTACTTC
>TRBV27|.|.|TRBJ2-7
CASSFSNYRDFYEQYF
TGTGCCAGCAGTTTCTCAAACTACCGCGATTTCTACGAGCAGTACTTC
>TRBV19|.|.|TRBJ2-1
CASSRETGIQFF
TGTGCCAGTAGTCGAGAAACCGGGATTCAGTTCTTC
>TRBV4-2|.|TRBD1|TRBJ1-2
CASSHHQQGLDYGYTF
TGTGCCAGCAGCCACCATCAACAGGGGCTCGACTATGGCTACACCTTC
>TRBV4-2|.|.|TRBJ1-1
CASSQPTTKKNTEAFF
TGTGCCAGCAGCCAACCGACAACAAAAAAGAACACTGAAGCTTTCTTT
>TRBV4-3|once|TRBD2|TRBJ2-1
CASSRIAGGPGEQFF
TGCGCCAGCAGCCGAATAGCGGGAGGGCCGGGAGAGCAGTTCTTC
>TRBV11-3|.|TRBD1|TRBJ2-1
CASSPKAHRGNEQFF
TGTGCCAGCAGCCCTAAAGCCCACAGGGGAAATGAGCAGTTCTTC
>TRBV15|.|.|TRBJ1-1
CATSRVGTTKDTEAFF
TGTGCCACCAGCAGAGTAGGGACAACAAAAGATACTGAAGCTTTCTTT
>TRBV5-1|.|.|TRBJ1-1
CASSLFSNTEAFF
TGCGCCAGCAGCTTGTTCAGTAACACTGAAGCTTTCTTT